The clone carrying this TCR beta chain has more than one count but fewer than ten. The repertoire was sequenced with immunoSEQ multiplex PCR; TCRdb's copy has only in-frame clones and lacks some. The table lists around 130,000 clones, around 92% of them singletons, with 3% to 4% in the top ten. This sample is drawn from a study of cytomegalovirus exposure and HLA in healthy donors. The CDR3 is made up of 11 amino acids. Germline V gene sequence: CDR1 MDHEN, CDR2 SYDVKM. J gave up 13 bases and V 6 bases, and 8 bases lay outside the gene matches. This chain connects TRBV28 to TRBJ2-5; 7 nucleotides line up with TRBD1. The sample was PBMCs. The clonotype was recovered from a man aged 25-45 years in good health and CMV-seronegative. CDR3 nucleotide sequence: TGTGCCAGCAGATACCAGGGGGTCCGGTACTTC. Amino acid sequence: CASRYQGVRYF.